This T cell receptor beta chain came from a study of blood T cell repertoires in COVID-19. Study as a whole: The United States, Italy and Spain provided the acute and convalescent COVID-19 samples.

Only in-frame clones appear in the TCRdb table, and some are missing; sequencing was by immunoSEQ multiplex PCR. Of 140,000 or so clones in the sample, approximately 80% were seen once. The sample taken for sequencing was peripheral blood. The TCR sequence derives from a man aged 60 to 75 with active or convalescent COVID-19.

The CDR3 here is CASSATGGKNTIYF. CDR3 in DNA: TGTGCCAGCAGCGCGACAGGGGGCAAAAACACCATATATTTT. The V and J genes are TRBV9 and TRBJ1-3, with 10 bases fitting TRBD1. The length of the CDR3 is 14 residues. Per the germline V gene, CDR1 is SGDLS and CDR2 is YYNGEE. The trim removed 3 bases at V and 6 bases at J, leaving 3 bases unmatched.